This TCR beta chain was sequenced for a study of OX40 agonist ivuxolimab in advanced cancers. On the study more broadly: 40% to 50% of patients had received prior checkpoint inhibitor therapy. Partial responses were observed in three patients, of whom one had hepatocellular carcinoma and two had cutaneous melanoma.

Of note for this clone: Antigen unknown.

Trimming stripped 4 bases from V and 3 bases from J, with 9 bases between. Per the germline V gene, CDR1 is SEHNR and CDR2 is FQNEAQ (reference sequence). The CDR3 is 13 amino acids. Study-level points and caveats: On average, a greater number of expanded clones characterised CD8+ T cells relative to CD4+.

Here immunoSEQ multiplex PCR was the method, and the copy in TCRdb shows in-frame clones only, minus some. The sample holds around 95,000 clones; nearly 90% are singletons and the top ten take 0.15% to 0.2%. At cycle 4 day 1, cycle 7 day 1, and baseline, blood was sampled. The gene calls are TRBV7-9 and TRBJ1-1; D gene unclear. The sequence derives from an adult with an advanced solid tumor such as melanoma, head and neck, liver or kidney cancer. Sequenced here: CD4+ or CD8+ T cells sorted from blood, sampled in a trial of the OX40 agonist ivuxolimab. The CDR3 DNA is TGTGCCAGCAGCTGGACCGGGGACACTGAAGCTTTCTTT. This sequence encodes CASSWTGDTEAFF.